Only a few counts were recorded for the clone carrying this T cell receptor (beta chain). Its antigen is unidentified. The record originates from a study of T-cell memory formation after mild COVID-19. In the study overall: Largely donor-specific TCR clusters were found.

TCRdb ran MiXCR on the 5' RACE reads and lists one entry per CDR3 protein. Found here are 400,000 or so distinct CDR3 sequences, 15% to 25% of them singletons; the top ten hold roughly 8.4%. This CDR3 contains 13 residues. The trim removed 5 bases at V and 6 bases at J, leaving 7 bases unmatched. Germline V lookup: CDR1 SGHRS, CDR2 YFSETQ. General study points: The SARS-CoV-2 specificity of second-wave clones reaching peak at day 37 remained unverified.

The TCR was taken from an adult woman who had mild COVID-19 (a few samples of this study predate the infection). Cell type and time point are not known. Material for sequencing was PBMCs or a T cell subset sorted from them (not recorded which). The rearrangement joins TRBV5-1 to TRBJ2-7; 8 bases are shared with TRBD1. The CDR3 DNA sequence: TGCGCCAGCAGTACCGGACAGGGTGGCGAGCAGTACTTC. The encoded protein is CASSTGQGGEQYF. The whole variable domain, filled in from reference TRBV5-1 and TRBJ2-7, reads KAGVTQTPRYLIKTRGQQVTLSCSPISGHRSVSWYQQTPGQGLQFLFEYFSETQRNKGNFPGRFSGRQFSNSRSEMNVSTLELGDSALYLCASSTGQGGEQYFGPGTRLTVT.